A single sample is the source of the 26 T cell receptor beta chains below, sequenced in a study of blood T cells in healthy people across ages. PCR was performed a second time for roughly 7 to 11 cycles using a sample-barcoded 5' primer and a J-beta primer mix. From the 5' RACE reads, TCRdb called clonotypes with MiXCR, one entry per CDR3 protein. The table has approximately 770,000 distinct CDR3 sequences, 58% seen once; the top ten hold 20% to 25%. Sequencing was performed on blood. These receptor sequences come from a young man in good health.

The chain is built from TRBV18 and TRBJ2-7, with TRBD1 matching over 9 bases. J gave up 4 bases and V 0 bases, and 7 bases lay outside the gene matches. This CDR3 has 16 residues. Looked up from germline, CDR1 is KGHSH and CDR2 is LQKENI. The CDR3 loop reads CASSPPGTGTLYEQYF. DNA for the CDR3: TGTGCCAGCTCACCACCTGGGACAGGGACTCTATACGAGCAGTACTTC.

This clonotype was seen only a few times. The chain couples TRBV29-1 to TRBJ2-5, with D perhaps TRBD1 (5 bases). CDR3 length: 12 amino acids. V shed 3 bases and J shed 4 bases, with 9 bases lying between them. Germline CDR1 and CDR2: SQVTM and ANQGSEA. CDR3 sequence (DNA): TGCAGCGTTGACGACAGTGGAGAGACCCAGTACTTC. Amino acids: CSVDDSGETQYF.

Only a few counts were recorded for this clonotype. The chain joins TRBV3-1 to TRBJ2-1; TRBD2 might be the D (5 bases). Trimming shortened V by 1 base and J by 4 bases, and 11 bases separated the two germline ends. Per the germline V gene, CDR1 is LGHDT and CDR2 is YNNKEL (reference sequence). This CDR3 spans 15 amino acids. The CDR3 DNA sequence: TGTGCCAGCAGCCAAGTTGGCGGGCGGTACAATGAGCAGTTCTTC. It yields the protein CASSQVGGRYNEQFF.

The V gene is TRBV7-2, the J gene TRBJ1-6, with 8 positions matching TRBD1. The V and J ends lost 3 bases and 7 bases, in that order; junction bases with no gene match: 5. CDR3 length: 15 residues. The germline gives CDR1 SGHTA, CDR2 FQGNSA. DNA of the CDR3: TGTGCCAGCAGCTTCCTACAGGGGGGGAATTCACCCCTCCACTTT. Protein sequence: CASSFLQGGNSPLHF.

This clonotype has only one observation. The CDR3 reads CASSDPTTVNTEAFF. The CDR3 nucleotides read TGTGCCAGCAGTGATCCCACGACTGTGAACACTGAAGCTTTCTTT. The rearrangement uses TRBV25-1 and TRBJ1-1; D not certain. The V end was cut by 3 bases, the J end by 0 bases, with 11 bases between. The CDR3 sequence is 15 residues long. Germline assignment: CDR1 MGHDK and CDR2 SYGVNS.

This clonotype came up many times. V usage is TRBV13 and J usage is TRBJ2-3, with D uncertain. This CDR3 is built from 11 residues. Germline V CDR1 and CDR2: PRHDT, FYEKMQ (reference sequence). V was trimmed by 3 bases and J by 10 bases, leaving 8 bases between them. CDR3 protein: CASSFSEAQYF. CDR3 DNA: TGTGCCAGCAGCTTCTCAGAAGCGCAGTATTTT.

This rearrangement joins TRBV6-6 to TRBJ2-7; 7 bases align to TRBD1. The V and J ends lost 7 bases and 2 bases, in that order; junction bases with no gene match: 8. There are 14 residues in the CDR3. Germline V gene data show CDR1 as MNHNY and CDR2 as SVGAGI (reference sequence). The CDR3 DNA is TGTGCCAGCAACAACGACAGGGCACCCTACGAGCAGTACTTC. This translates into CASNNDRAPYEQYF.

The V call is TRBV20-1, the J call TRBJ2-5; maybe TRBD1 (5 bases). CDR1 DFQATT and CDR2 SNEGSKA come from the germline V gene (reference sequence). CDR3 size: 13 residues. The V and J ends lost 6 bases and 3 bases respectively, with 14 bases between them. CDR3 sequence reads: CSASTGHKETQYF. CDR3 sequence (DNA): TGCAGTGCCTCTACCGGACACAAAGAGACCCAGTACTTC.

The V and J genes are TRBV21-1 and TRBJ2-3. TRBV21-1 constitutes a pseudogene. This CDR3 has 16 amino acids. The CDR3 here is CASSKALGNGTDTQYF. The CDR3 nucleotides are TGTGCCAGCAGCAAAGCGCTAGGGAATGGCACAGATACGCAGTATTTT.

This chain connects TRBV20-1 to TRBJ2-1; TRBD1 agrees at 10 bases. In germline, CDR1 is DFQATT, CDR2 SNEGSKA (reference sequence). The CDR3 has 19 amino acids. V lost 5 bases, J lost 1 base, and 17 bases stayed unmatched. CDR3 DNA: TGCAGTGCTTCCCGCCGGGACAGGGGAACGTCCAAGTCCTACAATGAGCAGTTCTTC. As protein: CSASRRDRGTSKSYNEQFF.

The V call is TRBV20-1, the J call TRBJ2-2, with 7 bases that match TRBD1. Germline V gene data show CDR1 as DFQATT and CDR2 as SNEGSKA (reference sequence). Trimming took 3 bases from V and 3 from J; bases not matched to a gene: 4. This CDR3 comprises 14 residues. CDR3 in amino acids: CSASSGQYTGELFF. The CDR3 nucleotides read TGCAGTGCTAGTTCGGGACAGTACACCGGGGAGCTGTTTTTT.

The chain carries TRBV25-1 and TRBJ1-1, with a possible D match to TRBD1 (5 bases). Trimming removed 5 bases at V and 4 bases at J, with 14 bases between. Germline V gene lookup returns CDR1 MGHDK and CDR2 SYGVNS. The CDR3 totals 14 residues. In nucleotides, the CDR3 is TGTGCCAGCAGTCGGTACGGGGGACGCACTGAAGCTTTCTTT. This encodes CASSRYGGRTEAFF.

For this clonotype: An end of the junction does not agree with germline; a read error may underlie this. V usage is TRBV6-2 or TRBV6-3 and J usage is TRBJ2-1, with 7 nucleotides matching TRBD2. The V gene's germline CDR1 is MNHEY and CDR2 SVGEGT. The CDR3 contains 16 residues. DNA for the CDR3: TGTGCCAGCATCCGAGCCCCGGGACTAAGGGCCAATGAGCGGTTCTTC. This gives the protein CASIRAPGLRANERFF.

This CDR3 reads CASGDTFYGYTF. The CDR3, as DNA: TGTGCCAGCGGGGACACCTTCTATGGCTACACCTTC. The chain links TRBV27 to TRBJ1-2; D might be TRBD1 (6 bases). This CDR3 contains 12 residues. The ends were cut back, 8 bases at V and 4 bases at J, with 11 bases in the middle. Germline V gene lookup returns CDR1 MNHEY and CDR2 SMNVEV (reference sequence).

The chain joins TRBV20-1 to TRBJ2-1; the match to TRBD2 covers 8 bases. The CDR3 consists of 13 residues. Germline-derived CDR1 and CDR2 are DFQATT and SNEGSKA (reference sequence). After removal of 5 bases from V and 10 bases from J, the junction contained 10 bases not matched to a gene. CDR3 sequence (DNA): TGCAGTGCTCCCGGGACTAGAACGGGGGAGCAGTTCTTC. Protein sequence: CSAPGTRTGEQFF.

The chain carries TRBV29-1 and TRBJ2-1, with D uncertain. The J call may be mistaken, given a closer DNA end match to TRBJ2-7. Germline loops: CDR1 SQVTM, CDR2 ANQGSEA. The length of the CDR3 is 12 residues. This CDR3 reads CSVEDMEQEQYF. CDR3 sequence (DNA): TGCAGCGTTGAAGATATGGAGCAAGAGCAGTACTTC.

The chain combines TRBV20-1 with TRBJ2-1; 7 bases are shared with TRBD2. The CDR3 loop spans 13 amino acids. The ends lost 6 bases at V and 4 bases at J; junction bases unmatched: 6. Per germline, CDR1 DFQATT and CDR2 SNEGSKA (reference sequence). The CDR3 loop is CSAELSGYNEQFF. CDR3 bases: TGCAGTGCCGAACTTAGCGGGTACAATGAGCAGTTCTTC.

The chain has TRBV29-1 and TRBJ1-1; D is uncertain. CDR1 SQVTM and CDR2 ANQGSEA come from the germline V gene. There are 13 residues in the CDR3. Trimming removed 4 bases from V and 3 bases from J, with 12 bases in between. The CDR3 is CSVAGSFDTEAFF. The CDR3 DNA is TGCAGCGTTGCGGGTTCTTTTGACACTGAAGCTTTCTTT. The full variable domain, in which reference TRBV29-1 and TRBJ1-1 provide the parts outside the CDR3, is SAVISQKPSRDICQRGTSLTIQCQVDSQVTMMFWYRQQPGQSLTLIATANQGSEATYESGFVIDKFPISRPNLTFSTLTVSNMSPEDSSIYLCSVAGSFDTEAFFGQGTRLTVV.

V gene TRBV9 combines with J gene TRBJ1-1; the D gene is possibly TRBD1 (6 bases). Germline CDR1 and CDR2: SGDLS and YYNGEE. V dropped 4 bases and J dropped 2 bases, with 15 bases sitting between them. This CDR3 region has 15 residues. The chain's CDR3 is CASSPRGAGNTEAFF. CDR3 bases: TGTGCCAGCAGCCCCCGGGGGGCCGGTAACACTGAAGCTTTCTTT.

This chain uses TRBV27 with TRBJ1-6; the D is unclear. V gave up 6 bases and J gave up 9 bases, with 24 bases separating them. CDR3 length equals 17 residues. Per the germline V gene, CDR1 is MNHEY and CDR2 is SMNVEV (reference sequence). The CDR3 sequence is CASSQVAPTDLSSPLHF. For the CDR3, the DNA is TGTGCCAGCAGCCAAGTAGCCCCGACGGATCTGAGTTCACCCCTCCACTTT.

The chain links TRBV13 to TRBJ2-7; 11 bases are shared with TRBD2. Germline V gene lookup returns CDR1 PRHDT and CDR2 FYEKMQ (reference sequence). V lost 5 bases to trimming and J lost 2 bases; unmatched junction nucleotides: 11. The length of the CDR3 is 17 residues. Here the CDR3 reads CASSQAASGGRTYEQYF. CDR3 bases: TGTGCCAGCAGCCAAGCGGCTAGCGGGGGGCGGACCTACGAGCAGTACTTC. Supplemented by reference TRBV13 and TRBJ2-7, the full variable domain reads AAGVIQSPRHLIKEKRETATLKCYPIPRHDTVYWYQQGPGQDPQFLISFYEKMQSDKGSIPDRFSAQQFSDYHSELNMSSLELGDSALYFCASSQAASGGRTYEQYFGPGTRLTVT.

This clonotype showed up many times. At one end the junction does not follow the germline gene, possibly because of a read error. The chain carries TRBV5-1 and TRBJ2-6, with D uncertain. Per germline, CDR1 SGHRS and CDR2 YFSETQ. This CDR3 is built from 15 residues. CDR3: CASSLIGSGANVLTF. CDR3 bases: TGTGCCAGCAGTTTAATAGGCTCCGGGGCCAACGTCCTGACTTTC.

This rearrangement joins TRBV7-6 to TRBJ2-5; 10 positions match TRBD2. The CDR3 runs to 14 residues. CDR1 is SGHVS, CDR2 FNYEAQ, per germline. V dropped 6 bases and J dropped 11; count of bases not matched to a gene: 12. The CDR3: CASSRSGGDWEQYF. The CDR3 nucleotides are TGTGCCAGCAGTCGGAGCGGGGGGGATTGGGAGCAGTACTTC.

There are a few counts of this clonotype. The CDR3 spells CAGAGGASNTQYF. The CDR3 DNA reads as TGTGCCGGCGCGGGGGGAGCATCGAATACGCAGTATTTT. The J gene is TRBJ2-3, the V gene TRBV7-2; 8 nucleotides line up with TRBD2. Germline CDR1 and CDR2: SGHTA and FQGNSA. Trimming cost V 11 bases and J 7 bases; bases outside gene matches: 11. The CDR3 extends over 13 amino acids.

CDR3 protein: CASSRGLLNQPQHF. CDR3 sequence (DNA): TGCGCCAGCAGCCGGGGACTTTTAAATCAGCCCCAGCATTTT. The J gene is TRBJ1-5, the V gene TRBV4-1; D may be TRBD1 (5 bases). Germline V lookup: CDR1 MGHRA, CDR2 YSYEKL. CDR3 length: 14 residues. V lost 4 bases and J 4 bases, leaving 11 bases between the germline ends.

Only one count was recorded for this clonotype. V and J are TRBV29-1 and TRBJ1-2; the D gene is possibly TRBD1 (6 bases). Germline values: CDR1 SQVTM, CDR2 ANQGSEA. The CDR3 contains 13 residues. Between the trimmed V and J ends, which lost 6 bases and 7 bases, there was a span of 18 bases. The CDR3 protein is CSVIGRGSSGYTF. DNA of the CDR3: TGCAGCGTGATCGGCAGGGGCTCTAGTGGCTACACCTTC.